Below are 27 T cell receptor beta chains sequenced from a single sample in a study of T-cell memory formation after mild COVID-19. TCRdb processed the 5' RACE reads anew with MiXCR; each CDR3 protein has one entry. The table has 550,000 to 600,000 distinct CDR3 sequences, roughly a sixth seen once. Sequenced sample: PBMCs or a T cell subset sorted from them (not recorded which). All receptors come from an adult woman who had mild COVID-19 (a few samples of this study predate the infection). Cell type and time point are not known.

This chain uses TRBV20-1 with TRBJ2-7, with D tentatively TRBD2 (6 bases). Germline V gives CDR1 DFQATT, CDR2 SNEGSKA (reference sequence). The germline V and J ends were trimmed by 0 bases and 3 bases, with 15 bases remaining between them. The length of the CDR3 is 15 residues. DNA for the CDR3: TGCAGTGCTAGAGATATCCGGGAGCCGAACTACGAGCAGTACTTC. This gives the protein CSARDIREPNYEQYF.

The V and J genes are TRBV20-1 and TRBJ2-1, with D perhaps matching TRBD2 (5 bases). Deletions cut 2 bases from V and 9 bases from J, with 11 bases between. The CDR3 totals 12 residues. Germline V gives CDR1 DFQATT, CDR2 SNEGSKA (reference sequence). In DNA, the CDR3 is TGCAGTGCTAGAAAGGATGCGGGTGAGCAGTTCTTC. It specifies CSARKDAGEQFF.

The chain links TRBV12-3 or TRBV12-4 to TRBJ1-5; TRBD1 might be the D (5 bases). The V end was cut by 2 bases, the J end by 6 bases, with 14 bases between. The CDR3 spans 15 residues. The CDR3: CASSLRGTPSQPQHF. The DNA of the CDR3 is TGTGCCAGCAGTTTAAGGGGTACCCCCAGTCAGCCCCAGCATTTT.

The rearrangement links TRBV3-1 to TRBJ2-7, with a tentative D call TRBD2 (6 bases). Deletions cut 4 bases from V and 4 bases from J, with 14 bases between. This CDR3 comprises 14 residues. CDR1 and CDR2 (germline): LGHDT, YNNKEL (reference sequence). The CDR3 region is CASSPGGGEYEQYF. The CDR3 region has the DNA TGTGCCAGCAGCCCCGGGGGTGGTGAATACGAGCAGTACTTC.

The chain is built from TRBV4-3 and TRBJ2-2; a weak D match, TRBD1 (6 bases). Trimming took 4 bases from V and 2 from J, leaving 17 bases between them. The CDR3 contains 17 residues. Germline CDR1 and CDR2: LGHNA and YSLEER. DNA for the CDR3: TGCGCCAGCAGCCGCAGACTTTGGACAGATAACACCGGGGAGCTGTTTTTT. It codes for CASSRRLWTDNTGELFF.

This rearrangement joins TRBV11-2 to TRBJ2-1; 14 nucleotides agree with TRBD2. The trim removed 0 bases at V and 1 base at J, leaving 20 bases unmatched. CDR3 size: 24 residues. The germline CDR1 and CDR2 sequences are SGHAT and FQNNGV. This CDR3 reads CASSLDAVPGTSGRGKWSYNEQFF. CDR3 sequence (DNA): TGTGCCAGCAGCTTAGACGCTGTCCCCGGGACTAGCGGGAGAGGGAAGTGGTCCTACAATGAGCAGTTCTTC.

The gene calls are TRBV12-3 or TRBV12-4 and TRBJ2-1, with 8 bases lining up with TRBD1. The CDR3 contains 15 residues. Trimming removed 5 bases from V and 5 bases from J; junction bases left unmatched: 8. CDR3 DNA: TGTGCCAGCAGTCGCTCCGGGACAGGTAACAATGAGCAGTTCTTC. It yields the protein CASSRSGTGNNEQFF.

J is TRBJ2-1 and V is TRBV9; D is uncertain. This CDR3 has 14 amino acids. Trimming removed 0 bases at V and 9 bases at J, with 13 bases between. Per the germline V gene, CDR1 is SGDLS and CDR2 is YYNGEE. The CDR3 DNA reads TGTGCCAGCAGCGTAGTAATCGAGCTGGGTGAGCAGTTCTTC. Translated: CASSVVIELGEQFF.

The chain links TRBV7-9 to TRBJ1-1; no reliable D call. The CDR3 is 14 amino acids. V was trimmed by 5 bases and J by 6 bases, leaving 16 bases between them. Looked up from germline, CDR1 is SEHNR and CDR2 is FQNEAQ (reference sequence). DNA of the CDR3: TGTGCCAGCAGCCCCCAAGGTGGAGCCGCTGAAGCTTTCTTT. As protein: CASSPQGGAAEAFF.

V and J are TRBV2 and TRBJ2-5, with TRBD2 matching over 8 bases. Germline trimming cut 6 bases from V and 0 bases from J; bases unmatched to any gene: 12. From germline, CDR1 is SNHLY and CDR2 FYNNEI. The CDR3 spans 17 residues. The CDR3 nucleotides are TGTGCCAGCAGGAAAACCAGCGGGGGAGTGTACCAAGAGACCCAGTACTTC. Encoded protein: CASRKTSGGVYQETQYF.

Regarding this clonotype: The junction departs from the called germline gene at one end, perhaps through a read error. V usage is TRBV7-7 and J usage is TRBJ2-5; 10 nucleotides line up with TRBD2. The CDR3 extends over 15 amino acids. CDR1 and CDR2 from the germline V gene are SSHAT and FNYEAQ (reference sequence). The CDR3 loop is CASSLAASGSETQYF. As DNA, the CDR3 is TGTGCTAGCAGCTTAGCAGCTAGCGGGAGTGAGACCCAGTACTTC.

The V call is TRBV18, the J call TRBJ2-7, with 11 bases aligning to TRBD1. The CDR3 loop spans 15 amino acids. Germline V CDR1 and CDR2: KGHSH, LQKENI. V gave up 3 bases and J gave up 3 bases; unmatched junction bases: 4. CDR3 nucleotide sequence: TGTGCCAGCTCACCGACCGGGACAGGGGGCTACGAGCAGTACTTC. Amino acids: CASSPTGTGGYEQYF.

This clonotype has a count of ten or more. The chain joins TRBV6-1 to TRBJ1-1, with D tentatively TRBD1 (5 bases). The length of the CDR3 is 15 residues. Germline loops: CDR1 MNHNS, CDR2 SASEGT. The germline V and J ends were trimmed by 7 bases and 0 bases, with 15 bases remaining between them. The DNA of the CDR3 is TGTGCCAGCACCCTATTGGGGGATTTGAACACTGAAGCTTTCTTT. It encodes CASTLLGDLNTEAFF.

This clonotype was found a few times. The chain combines TRBV4-2 with TRBJ2-7; 7 bases align to TRBD1. The germline V gene encodes CDR1 LGHNA and CDR2 YNFKEQ. The ends lost 0 bases at V and 5 bases at J; junction bases unmatched: 10. CDR3 size: 16 residues. The CDR3 DNA reads as TGTGCCAGCAGCCAAGACTACAGGGGACAGAGGAACGAGCAGTACTTC. Its translation is CASSQDYRGQRNEQYF.

V usage is TRBV7-2 and J usage is TRBJ2-1; D might be TRBD1 (6 bases). Trimming removed 5 bases from V and 8 bases from J, with 10 bases in between. The CDR3 covers 12 residues. Germline CDR1 SGHTA, CDR2 FQGNSA. As DNA, the CDR3 is TGTGCCAGCAGCCCTCACAGGGATGAGCAGTTCTTC. Encoded protein: CASSPHRDEQFF.

The rearrangement joins TRBV9 to TRBJ1-4; no definite D call. CDR3 length: 14 residues. The ends were cut back, 1 base at V and 0 bases at J, with 4 bases in the middle. CDR1 and CDR2 from the germline V gene are SGDLS and YYNGEE. The CDR3: CASSVRATNEKLFF. Here the CDR3 DNA reads TGTGCCAGCAGCGTAAGAGCAACTAATGAAAAACTGTTTTTT.

This chain uses TRBV5-1 with TRBJ2-2; D is ambiguous. With 7 bases removed from V and 7 bases from J, the gap between germline ends came to 20 bases. The CDR3 has 15 amino acids. From germline, CDR1 is SGHRS and CDR2 YFSETQ. The DNA for the CDR3 is TGCGCCAGCGGAGAGACAACAATCAAGGGCGGGGAGCTGTTTTTT. Translating gives CASGETTIKGGELFF.

The chain uses TRBV4-1 and TRBJ2-3; the D gene is possibly TRBD2 (5 bases). The length of the CDR3 is 12 residues. Germline V gene sequence: CDR1 MGHRA, CDR2 YSYEKL. Trimming pared 4 bases from V and 6 bases from J, leaving 8 bases between. The CDR3 bases are TGCGCCAGCAGCCGATCGGGGGATACGCAGTATTTT. Protein: CASSRSGDTQYF.

The chain joins TRBV19 to TRBJ1-5; possibly TRBD1 for D (5 bases). Germline CDR1 reads LNHDA; CDR2 reads SQIVND (reference sequence). The CDR3 runs to 13 residues. V was trimmed by 6 bases and J by 11 bases, leaving 17 bases between them. The CDR3 region has the DNA TGTGCCAGTAGCGCCACGGGGGTAACGGCCCAGCATTTT. It yields the protein CASSATGVTAQHF.

This clonotype was picked up a small number of times. The chain couples TRBV6-5 to TRBJ2-7; tentatively, D is TRBD1 or TRBD2 (6 bases each). The CDR3 covers 15 residues. Germline V gene sequence: CDR1 MNHEY, CDR2 SVGAGI. The V gene lost 2 bases and the J gene lost 0 bases, with 11 bases spanning the gap. The CDR3 loop is CASSYGGPASYEQYF. CDR3 in DNA: TGTGCCAGCAGTTACGGGGGGCCGGCCTCCTACGAGCAGTACTTC.

At least ten counts were recorded for this clonotype. The rearrangement joins TRBV7-2 to TRBJ2-7, with 7 bases that match TRBD2. The junction had 14 bases not matched to a gene; V was cut back by 0 bases and J by 9 bases. Germline V gene data show CDR1 as SGHTA and CDR2 as FQGNSA. This CDR3 contains 16 residues. The CDR3 loop reads CASSLASSSGNRMQYF. The CDR3 coding sequence is TGTGCCAGCAGCTTAGCGTCGTCTAGCGGCAATAGGATGCAGTACTTC.

This clonotype showed up just a few times. This chain uses TRBV7-6 with TRBJ2-7, with D uncertain. V gave up 2 bases and J gave up 1 base, with 12 bases separating them. The CDR3 sequence is 15 residues long. Germline loops: CDR1 SGHVS, CDR2 FNYEAQ. CDR3 sequence (DNA): TGTGCCAGCAGCTTACTTGCCTTTATGTCCTACGAGCAGTACTTC. This codes for CASSLLAFMSYEQYF.

Only a few counts were recorded for this clonotype. The V call is TRBV7-2, the J call TRBJ2-7; D is unresolved. V lost 5 bases and J lost 3, with 14 bases in between. The length of the CDR3 is 14 residues. CDR1 and CDR2 (germline): SGHTA, FQGNSA. CDR3 protein: CASSPEHPDYEQYF. The CDR3 coding sequence is TGTGCCAGCAGCCCGGAGCATCCCGACTACGAGCAGTACTTC.

This clonotype was seen more than once but under ten times. This sequence joins TRBV7-2 and TRBJ1-2; D is undetermined. Germline CDR1 is SGHTA and CDR2 is FQGNSA. V gave up 7 bases and J gave up 6 bases, with 27 bases separating them. The CDR3 totals 17 residues. The CDR3 DNA is TGTGCCAGCAACCGGAACCCGGCATCAGTATATGACGATGGCTACACCTTC. This codes for CASNRNPASVYDDGYTF.

This clonotype has a handful of counts. The chain has TRBV6-5 and TRBJ2-5; D might be TRBD1 or TRBD2, each matching 6 bases. CDR1 MNHEY and CDR2 SVGAGI come from the germline V gene. V was clipped by 0 bases and J by 5 bases, with 10 bases between them. The CDR3 consists of 14 residues. The CDR3 is CASSYSGGGETQYF. The CDR3 DNA is TGTGCCAGCAGTTACTCAGGAGGGGGGGAGACCCAGTACTTC.

This clonotype was seen more than once but under ten times. The CDR3 bases are TGTGCCAGCAGTTTAGACACGGCGGGACTAGCGGGAGACGAGCAGTACTTC. Translation: CASSLDTAGLAGDEQYF. The chain combines TRBV12-3 or TRBV12-4 with TRBJ2-7; TRBD2 matches at 14 bases. The junction had 7 bases not matched to a gene; V was cut back by 1 base and J by 5 bases. The CDR3 is 17 amino acids.

A few counts support this clonotype. The CDR3 DNA follows: TGTGCCACCAGCAGAGAATCGAGCTCCTACAATGAGCAGTTCTTC. It yields the protein CATSRESSSYNEQFF. This chain uses TRBV15 with TRBJ2-1; no clear D. V was pared by 0 bases and J by 0 bases, with 6 bases between. CDR3 size: 15 residues. CDR1 LNHNV and CDR2 YYDKDF come from the germline V gene (reference sequence).